The 13 T cell receptor beta chains given below trace back to one sample, sequenced in a study of CD8 T cells in Susac syndrome. RNA amounts of about 0.45 to 1 ug underwent reverse transcription with random hexamers. TCRdb used MiXCR to reprocess the immunoSEQ multiplex PCR reads, holding one entry per CDR3 protein. The sample gives 210,000 or so distinct CDR3 sequences, approximately 94% of which show up once; 0.15% to 0.2% is in the top ten. Sequenced: CD4+ T cells from PBMCs. The receptors stem from a human donor with Susac syndrome.

This clonotype was detected once. The chain joins TRBV20-1 to TRBJ2-1; D might be TRBD2 (6 bases). The CDR3 has 16 amino acids. The V and J ends lost 4 bases and 2 bases respectively, with 18 bases between them. The germline gives CDR1 DFQATT, CDR2 SNEGSKA (reference sequence). The CDR3 loop reads CSATRRLSGTYNEQFF. The CDR3 DNA reads TGCAGTGCTACACGAAGACTTAGCGGAACCTACAATGAGCAGTTCTTC.

The chain couples TRBV11-2 to TRBJ2-1; 9 bases agree with TRBD2. The CDR3 totals 15 residues. Germline V gives CDR1 SGHAT, CDR2 FQNNGV. The junction had 9 bases not matched to a gene; V was cut back by 4 bases and J by 8 bases. CDR3 in DNA: TGTGCCAGCAGCTCCTGGGGCGGGGGGGCGGATGAGCAGTTCTTC. Translation gives CASSSWGGGADEQFF.

This rearrangement joins TRBV4-3 to TRBJ2-5; 8 positions agree with TRBD2. In germline, CDR1 is LGHNA, CDR2 YSLEER. The CDR3 length is 20 residues. V lost 0 bases, J lost 1 base, and 16 bases stayed unmatched. This chain's CDR3 is CASSQDTGLGAGGSQETQYF. The CDR3 DNA reads as TGCGCCAGCAGCCAAGATACGGGCTTGGGGGCGGGGGGAAGCCAAGAGACCCAGTACTTC.

The chain is built from TRBV9 and TRBJ1-2; 9 bases are shared with TRBD1. Trimming removed 3 bases from V and 7 bases from J; junction bases left unmatched: 13. CDR3 length: 16 amino acids. The V gene's germline CDR1 is SGDLS and CDR2 YYNGEE. The CDR3 loop is CASSGRRDREDGGYTF. CDR3 sequence (DNA): TGTGCCAGCAGCGGTAGGCGGGACAGGGAGGATGGTGGCTACACCTTC.

This sequence joins TRBV2 and TRBJ1-2, with 7 bases that match TRBD1. CDR3 size: 17 residues. Germline assignment: CDR1 SNHLY and CDR2 FYNNEI. Trimming at V came to 7 bases and at J to 1 base, leaving 15 bases not matched to a gene. As DNA, the CDR3 is TGTGCCAGCATCCCCCGTAGAGGACAGGCGATTAACTATGGCTACACCTTC. Encoded protein: CASIPRRGQAINYGYTF.

This chain joins TRBV9 and TRBJ2-3; possibly TRBD1 for D (6 bases). Germline V gives CDR1 SGDLS, CDR2 YYNGEE. The V end was cut by 0 bases, the J end by 0 bases, with 8 bases between. This CDR3 comprises 15 residues. The CDR3 region is CASSVEDRSTDTQYF. In DNA, the CDR3 is TGTGCCAGCAGCGTAGAGGACAGAAGCACAGATACGCAGTATTTT.

The V gene is TRBV6-6, the J gene TRBJ1-1; D not certain. This CDR3 region has 12 residues. Between the trimmed V and J ends, which lost 5 bases and 1 base, there was a span of 5 bases. Germline CDR1 and CDR2: MNHNY and SVGAGI (reference sequence). This chain's CDR3 is CASSHQNTEAFF. CDR3 coding DNA: TGTGCCAGCAGTCACCAGAACACTGAAGCTTTCTTT.

The CDR3 spells CSARGLERTDGYTF. CDR3 DNA sequence: TGCAGTGCCAGGGGTCTCGAAAGGACCGATGGCTACACCTTC. The chain joins TRBV20-1 to TRBJ1-2; a weak D match, TRBD1 (6 bases). The CDR3 has 14 residues. V shed 6 bases and J shed 6 bases, with 20 bases lying between them. Germline assignment: CDR1 DFQATT and CDR2 SNEGSKA (reference sequence).

The chain has TRBV12-3 or TRBV12-4 and TRBJ2-1; D gene uncertain. There are 15 residues in the CDR3. Trimming took off 3 bases at V and 8 bases at J, with 17 bases between the two ends. This chain's CDR3 is CASSFMGYHGDEQFF. CDR3 in DNA: TGTGCCAGCAGTTTTATGGGCTACCATGGGGATGAGCAGTTCTTC.

The CDR3 here is CAWRQGAGFYGYTF. The DNA for the CDR3 is TGTGCCTGGAGACAGGGGGCCGGATTCTATGGCTACACCTTC. The chain combines TRBV30 with TRBJ1-2; 9 bases are shared with TRBD1. This CDR3 contains 14 residues. Germline CDR1 and CDR2: GTSNPN and SVGIG (reference sequence). V lost 3 bases to trimming and J lost 4 bases; unmatched junction nucleotides: 6.

The chain uses TRBV5-4 and TRBJ2-7; unclear D gene. The length of the CDR3 is 13 residues. V lost 0 bases and J lost 6, with 10 bases in between. CDR1 SGHNT and CDR2 YYREEE come from the germline V gene (reference sequence). The CDR3 DNA follows: TGTGCCAGCAGCTTGGAGGTGGTCGGCGAGCAGTACTTC. Encoded protein: CASSLEVVGEQYF.

V and J are TRBV6-1 and TRBJ1-5; D gene uncertain. CDR3 length: 13 amino acids. The V gene's germline CDR1 is MNHNS and CDR2 SASEGT. Trimming stripped 5 bases from V and 10 bases from J, with 15 bases between. Here the CDR3 reads CASSPREEGPQHF. Here the CDR3 DNA reads TGTGCCAGCAGTCCCCGGGAGGAAGGACCCCAGCATTTT.

The rearrangement uses TRBV29-1 and TRBJ2-7; 9 bases map to TRBD1. J gave up 5 bases and V 5 bases, and 4 bases lay outside the gene matches. From germline, CDR1 is SQVTM and CDR2 ANQGSEA. This CDR3 is built from 12 residues. The CDR3 DNA follows: TGCAGCGTTCGTTGGGACAGGGACGAGCAGTACTTC. It translates to CSVRWDRDEQYF.